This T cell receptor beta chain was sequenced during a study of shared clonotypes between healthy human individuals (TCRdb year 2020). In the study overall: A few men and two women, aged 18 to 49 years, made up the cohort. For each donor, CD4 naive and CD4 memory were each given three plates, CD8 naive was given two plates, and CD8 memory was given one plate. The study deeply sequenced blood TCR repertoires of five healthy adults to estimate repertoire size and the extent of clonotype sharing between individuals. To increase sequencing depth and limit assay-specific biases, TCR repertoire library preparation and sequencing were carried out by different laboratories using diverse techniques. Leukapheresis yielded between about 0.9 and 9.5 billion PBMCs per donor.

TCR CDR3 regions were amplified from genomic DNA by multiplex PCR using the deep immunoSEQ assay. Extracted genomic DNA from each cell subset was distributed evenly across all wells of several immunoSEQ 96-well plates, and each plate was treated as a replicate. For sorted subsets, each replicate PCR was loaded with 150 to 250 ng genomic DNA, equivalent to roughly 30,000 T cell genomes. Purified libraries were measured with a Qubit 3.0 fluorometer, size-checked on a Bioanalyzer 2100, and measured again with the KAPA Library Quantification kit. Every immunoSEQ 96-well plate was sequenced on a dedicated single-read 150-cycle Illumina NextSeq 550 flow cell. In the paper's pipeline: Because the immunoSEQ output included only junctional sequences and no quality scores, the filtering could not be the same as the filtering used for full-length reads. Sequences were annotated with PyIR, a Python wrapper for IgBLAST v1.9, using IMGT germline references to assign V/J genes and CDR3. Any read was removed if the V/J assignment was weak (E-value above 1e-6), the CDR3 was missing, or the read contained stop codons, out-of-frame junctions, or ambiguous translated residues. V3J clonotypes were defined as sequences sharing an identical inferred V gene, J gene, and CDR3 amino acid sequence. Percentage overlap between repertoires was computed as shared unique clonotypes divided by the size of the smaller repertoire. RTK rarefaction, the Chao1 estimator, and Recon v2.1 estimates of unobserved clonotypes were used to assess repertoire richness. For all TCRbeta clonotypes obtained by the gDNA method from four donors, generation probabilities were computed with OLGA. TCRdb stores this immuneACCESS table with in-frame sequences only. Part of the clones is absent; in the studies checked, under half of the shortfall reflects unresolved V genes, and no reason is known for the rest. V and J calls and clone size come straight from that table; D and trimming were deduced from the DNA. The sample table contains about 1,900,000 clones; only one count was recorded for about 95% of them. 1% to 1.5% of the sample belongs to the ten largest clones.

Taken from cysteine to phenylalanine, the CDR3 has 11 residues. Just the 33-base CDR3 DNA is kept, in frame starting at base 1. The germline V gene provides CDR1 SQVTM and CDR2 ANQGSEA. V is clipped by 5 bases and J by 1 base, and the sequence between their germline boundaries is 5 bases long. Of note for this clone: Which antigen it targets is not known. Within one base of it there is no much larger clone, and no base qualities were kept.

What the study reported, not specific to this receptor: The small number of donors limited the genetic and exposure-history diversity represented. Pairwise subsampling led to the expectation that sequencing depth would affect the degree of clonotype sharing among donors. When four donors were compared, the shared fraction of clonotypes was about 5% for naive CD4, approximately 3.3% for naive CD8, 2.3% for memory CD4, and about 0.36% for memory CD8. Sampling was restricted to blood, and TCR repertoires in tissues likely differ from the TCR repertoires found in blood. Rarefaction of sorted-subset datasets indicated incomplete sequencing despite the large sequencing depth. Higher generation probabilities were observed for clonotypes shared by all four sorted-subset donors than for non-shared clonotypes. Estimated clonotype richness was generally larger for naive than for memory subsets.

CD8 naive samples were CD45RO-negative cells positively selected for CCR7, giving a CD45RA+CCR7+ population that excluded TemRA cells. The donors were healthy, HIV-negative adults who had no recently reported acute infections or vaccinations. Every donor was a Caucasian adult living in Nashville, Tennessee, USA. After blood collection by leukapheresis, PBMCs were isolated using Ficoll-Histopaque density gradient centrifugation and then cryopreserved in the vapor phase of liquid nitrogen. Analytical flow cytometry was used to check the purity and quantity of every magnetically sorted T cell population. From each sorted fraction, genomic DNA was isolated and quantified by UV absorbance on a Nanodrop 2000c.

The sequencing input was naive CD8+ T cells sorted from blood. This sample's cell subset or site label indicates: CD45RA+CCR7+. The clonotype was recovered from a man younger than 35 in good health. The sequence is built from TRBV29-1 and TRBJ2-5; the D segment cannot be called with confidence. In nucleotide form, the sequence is TGCAGCGTTCCTTGCCAAGAGACCCAGTACTTC. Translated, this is CSVPCQETQYF.